The present TCR beta chain was sequenced within a study of CD8+ T cells in alopecia areata. Treatment in this sample: oral pan-JAK inhibitor, 5-10 mg twice daily. In germline, CDR1 is LNHDA, CDR2 SQIVND (reference sequence). V dropped 3 bases and J dropped 5 bases, with 10 bases sitting between them. CDR3 length: 13 amino acids. RNA extraction and reverse transcription yielded cDNA as sequencing template. The assay was immunoSEQ multiplex PCR, and TCRdb's table has in-frame clones only and misses some. The profile covers 60,000 to 90,000 clones, with around two thirds appearing a single time and 23% taken by the ten largest.

This receptor was obtained from a human donor with alopecia areata. The chain has TRBV19 and TRBJ1-1; D call uncertain. The input for sequencing was CD8+ T cells sorted from blood, taken at week 24, from a patient treated with tofacitinib. The CDR3 sequence is CASSIGQGTEAFF. CDR3 nucleotide sequence: TGTGCCAGTAGTATCGGTCAAGGGACTGAAGCTTTCTTT.